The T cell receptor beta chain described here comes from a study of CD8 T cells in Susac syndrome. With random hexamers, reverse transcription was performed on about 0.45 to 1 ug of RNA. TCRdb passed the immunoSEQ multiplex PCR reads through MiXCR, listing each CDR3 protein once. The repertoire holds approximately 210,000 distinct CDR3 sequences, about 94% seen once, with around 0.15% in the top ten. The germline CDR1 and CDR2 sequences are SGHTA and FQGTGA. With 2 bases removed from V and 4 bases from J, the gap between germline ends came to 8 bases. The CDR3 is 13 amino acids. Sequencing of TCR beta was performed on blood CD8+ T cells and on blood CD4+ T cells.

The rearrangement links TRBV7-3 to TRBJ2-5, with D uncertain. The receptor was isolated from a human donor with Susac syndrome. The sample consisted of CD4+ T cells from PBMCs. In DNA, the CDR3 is TGTGCCAGCAGCTTAGAGAACCTAGAGACCCAGTACTTC. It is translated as CASSLENLETQYF.